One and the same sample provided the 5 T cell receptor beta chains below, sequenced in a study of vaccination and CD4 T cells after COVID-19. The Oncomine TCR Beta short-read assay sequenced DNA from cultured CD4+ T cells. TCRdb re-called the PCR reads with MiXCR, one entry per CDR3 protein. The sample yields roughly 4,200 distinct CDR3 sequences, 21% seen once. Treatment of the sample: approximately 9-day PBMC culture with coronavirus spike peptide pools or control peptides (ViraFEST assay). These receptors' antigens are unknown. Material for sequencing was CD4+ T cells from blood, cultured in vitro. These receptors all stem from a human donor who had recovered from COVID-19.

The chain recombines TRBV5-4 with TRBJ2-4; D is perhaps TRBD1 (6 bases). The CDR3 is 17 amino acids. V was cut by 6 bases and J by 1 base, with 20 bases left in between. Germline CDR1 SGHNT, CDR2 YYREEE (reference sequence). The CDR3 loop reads CASTLGASRGAKNIQYF. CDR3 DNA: TGTGCCAGCACCCTAGGGGCCTCTAGGGGGGCCAAAAACATTCAGTACTTC.

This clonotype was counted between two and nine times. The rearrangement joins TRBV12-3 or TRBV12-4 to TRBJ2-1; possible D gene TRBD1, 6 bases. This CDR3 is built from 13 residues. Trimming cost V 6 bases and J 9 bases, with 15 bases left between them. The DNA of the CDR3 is TGTGCCAGCAGCCCTCTACTAGGGGGTGAGCAGTTCTTC. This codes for CASSPLLGGEQFF.

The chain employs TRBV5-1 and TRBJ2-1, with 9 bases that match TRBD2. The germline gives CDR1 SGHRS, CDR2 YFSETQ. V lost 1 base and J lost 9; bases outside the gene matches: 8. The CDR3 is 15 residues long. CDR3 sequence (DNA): TGCGCCAGCAGCTTGAATGCGGGGGGGCTCAGTGAGCAGTTCTTC. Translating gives CASSLNAGGLSEQFF.

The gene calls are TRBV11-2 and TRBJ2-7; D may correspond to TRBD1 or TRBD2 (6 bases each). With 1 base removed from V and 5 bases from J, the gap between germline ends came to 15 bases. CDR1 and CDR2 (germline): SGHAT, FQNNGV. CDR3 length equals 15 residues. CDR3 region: CASSLGDRRDDEQYF. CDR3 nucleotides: TGTGCCAGCAGCTTAGGAGACAGGCGGGACGACGAGCAGTACTTC.

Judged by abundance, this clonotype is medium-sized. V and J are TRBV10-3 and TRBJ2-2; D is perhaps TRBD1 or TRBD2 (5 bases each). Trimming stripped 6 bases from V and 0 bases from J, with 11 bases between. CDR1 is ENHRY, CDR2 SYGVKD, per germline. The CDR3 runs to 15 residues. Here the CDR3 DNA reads TGTGCCATCAGGGGGACGGGACCGAACACCGGGGAGCTGTTTTTT. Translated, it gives CAIRGTGPNTGELFF.